A selection of T cell receptor beta chains follows, all from one sample in a study of T cell responses to AZD1222 COVID-19 vaccine. Measured with immunoSEQ multiplex PCR; TCRdb has only the in-frame clones, and not every one. Of about 140,000 clones listed, approximately 91% were seen once; the top ten hold around 5%. The sequenced sample was peripheral blood, obtained 28 days after the second dose of the MenACWY control vaccine. These receptors all come from an adult who received the MenACWY meningococcal vaccine as a control. CDR3s include the opening cysteine and the closing phenylalanine or tryptophan. D genes are given only for firm matches. Size is omitted from some rows. Given values are once, few, many or a class for expanded clones.

CDR3aa: CAWNTGGAGGETQYF; CDR3nt: TGTGCCTGGAACACCGGCGGGGCCGGGGGAGAGACCCAGTACTTC; v_gene: TRBV30; abundance: NA; j_gene: TRBJ2-5; d_gene: NA
CDR3aa: CASSLTGTKGYGYTF; CDR3nt: TGTGCCAGCAGCTTAACGGGCACTAAGGGCTATGGCTACACCTTC; v_gene: TRBV13; abundance: NA; j_gene: TRBJ1-2; d_gene: NA
CDR3aa: CASSLEQGFSPLHF; CDR3nt: TGTGCCAGCAGCTTGGAACAGGGGTTTTCACCCCTCCACTTT; v_gene: TRBV5-6; abundance: NA; j_gene: TRBJ1-6; d_gene: TRBD1
CDR3aa: CASSPVGRRNTEAFF; CDR3nt: TGTGCCAGCAGCCCCGTCGGACGTAGGAACACTGAAGCTTTCTTT; v_gene: TRBV7-2; abundance: NA; j_gene: TRBJ1-1; d_gene: NA
CDR3aa: CASSFGLAGAETQYF; CDR3nt: TGCGCCAGCAGCTTTGGACTAGCGGGAGCAGAGACCCAGTACTTC; v_gene: TRBV5-1; abundance: NA; j_gene: TRBJ2-5; d_gene: TRBD2
CDR3aa: CASSIQRHTSGYTF; CDR3nt: TGTGCCAGTAGTATACAGCGACACACCTCGGGGTACACCTTC; v_gene: TRBV19; abundance: NA; j_gene: TRBJ1-2; d_gene: NA
CDR3aa: CASSAGTHTEAFF; CDR3nt: TGTGCCAGCAGCGCCGGGACTCACACTGAAGCTTTCTTT; v_gene: TRBV11-2; abundance: NA; j_gene: TRBJ1-1; d_gene: NA
CDR3aa: CASTRLEGDTEAFF; CDR3nt: TGTGCCAGTACCCGACTCGAGGGGGACACTGAAGCTTTCTTT; v_gene: TRBV19; abundance: NA; j_gene: TRBJ1-1; d_gene: NA
CDR3aa: CASSLVGGEYNEQFF; CDR3nt: TGCGCCAGCAGCTTGGTCGGGGGGGAATACAATGAGCAGTTCTTC; v_gene: TRBV5-1; abundance: NA; j_gene: TRBJ2-1; d_gene: TRBD2
CDR3aa: CASSLESSQPQHF; CDR3nt: TGTGCCAGCAGCTTGGAGTCAAGTCAGCCCCAGCATTTT; v_gene: TRBV5-5; abundance: NA; j_gene: TRBJ1-5; d_gene: NA
CDR3aa: CASSLAGGPDTQYF; CDR3nt: TGTGCCAGCAGTTTAGCGGGAGGGCCAGATACGCAGTATTTT; v_gene: TRBV27; abundance: NA; j_gene: TRBJ2-3; d_gene: TRBD2
CDR3aa: CASSPRGGDTQYF; CDR3nt: TGTGCCAGCTCACCACGCGGGGGGGATACGCAGTATTTT; v_gene: TRBV18; abundance: NA; j_gene: TRBJ2-3; d_gene: TRBD2
CDR3aa: CASSQEGARNQPQHF; CDR3nt: TGCGCCAGCAGCCAAGAAGGGGCGCGGAATCAGCCCCAGCATTTT; v_gene: TRBV4-3; abundance: NA; j_gene: TRBJ1-5; d_gene: NA
CDR3aa: CASSQEVDRYGYTF; CDR3nt: TGCGCCAGCAGCCAAGAAGTGGATCGCTATGGCTACACCTTC; v_gene: TRBV4-3; abundance: NA; j_gene: TRBJ1-2; d_gene: NA
CDR3aa: CASSAYRQTNGDTQYF; CDR3nt: TGTGCCAGCAGTGCTTACAGGCAAACCAATGGGGATACGCAGTATTTT; v_gene: TRBV2; abundance: NA; j_gene: TRBJ2-3; d_gene: NA
CDR3aa: CASSTGQLTNTEAFF; CDR3nt: TGTGCCAGCAGCACCGGACAGCTCACAAACACTGAAGCTTTCTTT; v_gene: TRBV9; abundance: NA; j_gene: TRBJ1-1; d_gene: NA
CDR3aa: CASSPQGRYNEQFF; CDR3nt: TGTGCCAGCAGCCCCCAGGGGAGGTACAATGAGCAGTTCTTC; v_gene: TRBV2; abundance: once; j_gene: TRBJ2-1; d_gene: NA
CDR3aa: CASRGTSGNTGELFF; CDR3nt: TGCGCCAGCAGAGGGACTAGCGGAAACACCGGGGAGCTGTTTTTT; v_gene: TRBV10-1; abundance: NA; j_gene: TRBJ2-2; d_gene: TRBD2
CDR3aa: CASSLSGGGNQPQHF; CDR3nt: TGTGCCAGCAGTTTATCAGGGGGAGGCAATCAGCCCCAGCATTTT; v_gene: TRBV27; abundance: NA; j_gene: TRBJ1-5; d_gene: NA
CDR3aa: CASSEQRVRTF; CDR3nt: TGTGCCAGCAGTGAACAGAGGGTAAGGACCTTC; v_gene: TRBV2; abundance: NA; j_gene: TRBJ1-2; d_gene: NA
CDR3aa: CSVLLQGYYGYTF; CDR3nt: TGCAGCGTCCTTCTCCAGGGATACTATGGCTACACCTTC; v_gene: TRBV29-1; abundance: NA; j_gene: TRBJ1-2; d_gene: NA
CDR3aa: CASSLTGRRENSPLHF; CDR3nt: TGTGCCAGCAGCTTGACCGGGCGGCGAGAGAATTCACCCCTCCACTTT; v_gene: TRBV5-4; abundance: NA; j_gene: TRBJ1-6; d_gene: NA
CDR3aa: CASSLRAGGQTDTQYF; CDR3nt: TGTGCCAGCAGCTTACGAGCGGGAGGGCAAACAGATACGCAGTATTTT; v_gene: TRBV13; abundance: NA; j_gene: TRBJ2-3; d_gene: TRBD2
CDR3aa: CASSTTSGGAYEQYF; CDR3nt: TGTGCCAGCAGTACAACTAGCGGGGGGGCCTACGAGCAGTACTTC; v_gene: TRBV6-5; abundance: NA; j_gene: TRBJ2-7; d_gene: TRBD2
CDR3aa: CASSLGGTVYEQYF; CDR3nt: TGTGCCAGCAGCCTCGGTGGGACAGTCTACGAGCAGTACTTC; v_gene: TRBV7-9; abundance: NA; j_gene: TRBJ2-7; d_gene: TRBD1
CDR3aa: CASSQGGESYEQYF; CDR3nt: TGTGCCAGCAGCCAAGGGGGGGAATCCTACGAGCAGTACTTC; v_gene: TRBV4-2; abundance: NA; j_gene: TRBJ2-7; d_gene: NA